This T cell receptor (beta chain) derives from a study of OX40 agonist ivuxolimab in advanced cancers. Study results and limitations: Clonal expansion was among the lowest in partial responders at 0.1-3.0 mg/kg, especially CD8+.

Regarding this clone: Its antigen is currently unknown.

Losses at the gene ends were 1 base for V and 10 bases for J; bases not matched to a gene: 10. From germline, CDR1 is SGHVS and CDR2 FQNEAQ. CDR3 length equals 14 residues. Patients were ineligible given autoimmune disease history or systemic immunosuppression. The assay was immunoSEQ multiplex PCR, and TCRdb's table has in-frame clones only and misses some. The repertoire consists of some 79,000 clones, with approximately 90% occurring once and the leading ten covering less than 0.55%. V usage is TRBV7-8 and J usage is TRBJ2-7; 7 bases match TRBD2. This TCR was recovered from an adult with an advanced solid tumor such as melanoma, head and neck, liver or kidney cancer. The sample here was CD4+ or CD8+ T cells sorted from blood, taken in a trial of the OX40 agonist ivuxolimab. The CDR3 here is CASSLEGTITNQYF. For the CDR3, the DNA is TGTGCCAGCAGCTTAGAGGGGACTATAACTAACCAGTACTTC.